What follows are 31 T cell receptor beta chains derived from one specimen sequenced in a study of shared clonotypes between healthy human individuals. Only in-frame clones appear in the TCRdb table, and some are missing; sequencing was by immunoSEQ multiplex PCR. Of roughly 660,000 clones in the sample, about 90% were seen once. The sequenced sample was memory CD8+ T cells from PBMCs. Subset described: CD45RO+ cells pooled with CCR7-negative TemRA cells. All receptors derive from a man between 18 and 29 years old in good health. Some clones in this sample may be carry-over from other donors' samples.

This chain uses TRBV9 with TRBJ2-7; 10 positions match TRBD2. This CDR3 comprises 14 residues. Germline V lookup: CDR1 SGDLS, CDR2 YYNGEE. The V gene end was trimmed by 4 bases and the J gene end by 2 bases; junction bases not matched to a gene: 3. CDR3 in amino acids: CASSPSGSTYEQYF. For the CDR3, the DNA is TGTGCCAGCAGCCCTAGCGGGAGTACCTACGAGCAGTACTTC.

The rearrangement uses TRBV11-2 and TRBJ2-1; the match to TRBD2 covers 8 bases. Unmatched junction bases numbered 9, after V lost 2 bases and J lost 0 bases. The CDR3 contains 18 residues. Germline values: CDR1 SGHAT, CDR2 FQNNGV. Here the CDR3 DNA reads TGTGCCAGCAGCTTATACGTTGGCGGGGGGCGCTCCTACAATGAGCAGTTCTTC. Protein product: CASSLYVGGGRSYNEQFF.

This clone has a handful of counts. This chain uses TRBV19 with TRBJ2-1, with a tentative D call TRBD2 (5 bases). Germline values: CDR1 LNHDA, CDR2 SQIVND (reference sequence). V lost 5 bases and J lost 2, with 13 bases in between. The CDR3 contains 15 residues. Here the CDR3 reads CASSSSSGAYNEQFF. The CDR3 region has the DNA TGTGCCAGTAGTTCTTCAAGCGGAGCCTACAATGAGCAGTTCTTC.

The chain has TRBV7-8 and TRBJ2-5; maybe TRBD2 (6 bases). Trimming cost V 7 bases and J 2 bases, with 20 bases left between them. This CDR3 spans 16 amino acids. The germline CDR1 and CDR2 sequences are SGHVS and FQNEAQ. CDR3 coding DNA: TGTGCCAGCAAGGACTACTACCACCGTCAACAAGAGACCCAGTACTTC. This sequence encodes CASKDYYHRQQETQYF.

The chain links TRBV7-2 to TRBJ2-7; 10 nucleotides match TRBD2. J was trimmed by 7 bases and V by 5 bases; bases with no gene match: 8. Germline assignment: CDR1 SGHTA and CDR2 FQGNSA. The CDR3 is 14 residues long. CDR3 sequence reads: CASSGLAEAGEQYF. In nucleotides, the CDR3 is TGTGCCAGCAGCGGACTAGCGGAGGCGGGGGAGCAGTACTTC.

This clone has a handful of counts. The chain uses TRBV6-1 and TRBJ1-2, with D perhaps TRBD1 (6 bases). The CDR3 length is 17 residues. Trimming removed 0 bases from V and 4 bases from J, with 18 bases in between. Per the germline V gene, CDR1 is MNHNS and CDR2 is SASEGT. The CDR3 region is CASSEARSDRGIYGYTF. The CDR3 bases are TGTGCCAGCAGTGAAGCCCGATCGGACAGAGGAATCTATGGCTACACCTTC.

The chain uses TRBV28 and TRBJ2-7; TRBD2 matches at 10 bases. There are 17 residues in the CDR3. V was clipped by 3 bases and J by 0 bases; unmatched bases: 8. The V gene's germline CDR1 is MDHEN and CDR2 SYDVKM. The CDR3 here is CASSFHLAGGPSYEQYF. The CDR3 DNA reads TGTGCCAGCAGTTTTCACTTAGCGGGAGGCCCCTCCTACGAGCAGTACTTC.

This chain links TRBV29-1 with TRBJ1-2, with a tentative D call TRBD1 (6 bases). The CDR3 totals 14 residues. With 7 bases removed from V and 3 bases from J, the gap between germline ends came to 18 bases. In germline, CDR1 is SQVTM, CDR2 ANQGSEA. CDR3 in DNA: TGCAGCGCCCTAGGGCAGGGGCGCGACTATGGCTACACCTTC. It specifies CSALGQGRDYGYTF.

The rearrangement joins TRBV27 to TRBJ1-1; a weak D match, TRBD1 (5 bases). This CDR3 region has 15 residues. Trimming cost V 6 bases and J 3 bases, with 17 bases left between them. Germline V gene lookup returns CDR1 MNHEY and CDR2 SMNVEV (reference sequence). The CDR3 spells CASSPAWGVDTEAFF. CDR3 bases: TGTGCCAGCAGCCCGGCATGGGGGGTTGACACTGAAGCTTTCTTT.

The chain employs TRBV14 and TRBJ2-3, with 10 nucleotides matching TRBD2. The CDR3 covers 17 residues. Germline CDR1 SGHDN, CDR2 FVKESK. V shed 2 bases, J shed 4 bases, and the junction held 9 bases outside the gene matches. CDR3 sequence (DNA): TGTGCCAGCAGCCAAAGGGCTAGCGGGAGAGTCTCAGATACGCAGTATTTT. Encoded protein: CASSQRASGRVSDTQYF.

This chain uses TRBV27 with TRBJ1-1; 9 positions agree with TRBD1. V lost 3 bases and J lost 6; bases outside the gene matches: 11. The CDR3 spans 16 residues. Germline V gene data show CDR1 as MNHEY and CDR2 as SMNVEV (reference sequence). The CDR3 DNA reads TGTGCCAGCAGTTTGGGACAGGGTACCTCAATTCCTGAAGCTTTCTTT. It specifies CASSLGQGTSIPEAFF.

This clone was seen a single time. The CDR3 reads CASSLRAGRSAKETQYF. CDR3 nucleotides: TGTGCCAGCAGTTTACGGGCGGGCAGGTCAGCAAAAGAGACCCAGTACTTC. V and J are TRBV27 and TRBJ2-5; weak D call: TRBD2 (5 bases). Germline V lookup: CDR1 MNHEY, CDR2 SMNVEV (reference sequence). This CDR3 region has 17 residues. Trimming took 2 bases from V and 3 from J, leaving 19 bases between them.

The chain links TRBV7-6 to TRBJ2-1; 7 bases are a match to TRBD2. The CDR3 has 14 residues. Losses at the gene ends were 3 bases for V and 3 bases for J; bases not matched to a gene: 2. Germline CDR1 SGHVS, CDR2 FNYEAQ. In nucleotides, the CDR3 is TGTGCCAGCAGCTTGCGGGAGCTCTACAATGAGCAGTTCTTC. It yields the protein CASSLRELYNEQFF.

At least ten counts were recorded for this clone. The gene calls are TRBV5-1 and TRBJ2-2, with 11 bases identical to TRBD2. The germline CDR1 and CDR2 sequences are SGHRS and YFSETQ. V lost 3 bases, J lost 0 bases, and 4 bases stayed unmatched. The CDR3 length is 17 residues. CDR3 amino acids: CASSWLGLAANTGELFF. DNA for the CDR3: TGCGCCAGCAGCTGGTTGGGACTAGCGGCGAACACCGGGGAGCTGTTTTTT.

V gene TRBV5-1 combines with J gene TRBJ2-7; 9 bases match TRBD2. The V gene end was trimmed by 3 bases and the J gene end by 5 bases; junction bases not matched to a gene: 6. CDR1 SGHRS and CDR2 YFSETQ come from the germline V gene. This CDR3 spans 14 amino acids. CDR3 coding DNA: TGCGCCAGCAGCTCCGCTAGCGGGACCCACGAGCAGTACTTC. This sequence encodes CASSSASGTHEQYF. Full variable domain (outside the CDR3, taken from reference TRBV5-1 and TRBJ2-7): KAGVTQTPRYLIKTRGQQVTLSCSPISGHRSVSWYQQTPGQGLQFLFEYFSETQRNKGNFPGRFSGRQFSNSRSEMNVSTLELGDSALYLCASSSASGTHEQYFGPGTRLTVT.

CDR3 in amino acids: CASSVDSSSNTGELFF. In DNA form, the CDR3 reads TGTGCCAGCAGCGTAGACTCTAGCTCAAACACCGGGGAGCTGTTTTTT. The rearrangement links TRBV9 to TRBJ2-2, with D perhaps TRBD2 (5 bases). Germline V gene lookup returns CDR1 SGDLS and CDR2 YYNGEE. V lost 0 bases and J lost 2, with 11 bases in between. The CDR3 consists of 16 residues.

V is TRBV5-1 and J is TRBJ2-7; a weak D match, TRBD1 (5 bases). This CDR3 spans 14 amino acids. V was trimmed by 7 bases and J by 1 base, leaving 15 bases between them. CDR1 and CDR2 (germline): SGHRS, YFSETQ. In nucleotides, the CDR3 is TGCGCCAGCTCGTCAGGGCCCGGATCCTACGAGCAGTACTTC. Residues: CASSSGPGSYEQYF. Based on the CDR3 plus reference TRBV5-1 and TRBJ2-7, the full variable domain is KAGVTQTPRYLIKTRGQQVTLSCSPISGHRSVSWYQQTPGQGLQFLFEYFSETQRNKGNFPGRFSGRQFSNSRSEMNVSTLELGDSALYLCASSSGPGSYEQYFGPGTRLTVT.

The chain recombines TRBV25-1 with TRBJ2-5; TRBD2 matches at 7 bases. Losses at the gene ends were 3 bases for V and 4 bases for J; bases not matched to a gene: 2. The germline V gene encodes CDR1 MGHDK and CDR2 SYGVNS. This CDR3 is built from 13 residues. DNA of the CDR3: TGTGCCAGCAGTGATGGCGGGGGAGAGACCCAGTACTTC. Translating it yields CASSDGGGETQYF.

The rearrangement joins TRBV7-7 to TRBJ2-2; D is unresolved. Per germline, CDR1 SSHAT and CDR2 FNYEAQ (reference sequence). Trimming removed 7 bases from V and 3 bases from J, with 6 bases in between. CDR3 length: 12 residues. The CDR3, as DNA: TGTGCCAGCAACCCATACACCGGGGAGCTGTTTTTT. This encodes CASNPYTGELFF. Full variable domain (outside the CDR3, taken from reference TRBV7-7 and TRBJ2-2): GAGVSQSPRYKVTKRGQDVTLRCDPISSHATLYWYQQALGQGPEFLTYFNYEAQPDKSGLPSDRFSAERPEGSISTLTIQRTEQRDSAMYRCASNPYTGELFFGEGSRLTVL.

This clone was recorded only once. The rearrangement uses TRBV9 and TRBJ1-2; TRBD1 might be the D (5 bases). Per germline, CDR1 SGDLS and CDR2 YYNGEE. The CDR3 is 17 amino acids. The germline V and J ends were trimmed by 0 bases and 2 bases, with 17 bases remaining between them. The chain's CDR3 is CASSVGTERGRNYGYTF. DNA of the CDR3: TGTGCCAGCAGCGTAGGGACGGAAAGGGGCCGAAACTATGGCTACACCTTC.

The V gene is TRBV2, the J gene TRBJ1-1; weak D call: TRBD1 (6 bases). V was clipped by 4 bases and J by 8 bases, with 11 bases between them. The CDR3 runs 12 residues. The germline CDR1 and CDR2 sequences are SNHLY and FYNNEI. The CDR3 DNA is TGTGCCAGCAGTGTAGCTGGGACAGAAGCTTTCTTT. Translation gives CASSVAGTEAFF.

The V call is TRBV7-8, the J call TRBJ2-7, with 7 bases identical to TRBD2. The germline CDR1 and CDR2 sequences are SGHVS and FQNEAQ. CDR3 length: 14 residues. The V gene end was trimmed by 0 bases and the J gene end by 5 bases; junction bases not matched to a gene: 4. DNA for the CDR3: TGTGCCAGCAGCTTAGCGGGAGGGTTAGACGAGCAGTACTTC. Its protein is CASSLAGGLDEQYF.

V gene TRBV23-1 combines with J gene TRBJ1-4; 8 positions agree with TRBD1. TRBV23-1 is an ORF, with its function uncertain. The V and J ends lost 8 bases and 7 bases, in that order; junction bases with no gene match: 12. This CDR3 is 15 amino acids long. The CDR3 region is CASEFDGGTGEKLFF. For the CDR3, the DNA is TGCGCCAGCGAGTTCGACGGGGGGACAGGTGAAAAACTGTTTTTT.

A note on this clone: The identical CDR3 is also encoded by other nucleotide sequences in the sample. The rearrangement links TRBV9 to TRBJ2-2, with D uncertain. This CDR3 is 14 amino acids long. Germline values: CDR1 SGDLS, CDR2 YYNGEE. V lost 0 bases and J lost 1, with 4 bases in between. The CDR3 spells CASSVDGNTGELFF. In DNA, the CDR3 is TGTGCCAGCAGCGTAGACGGGAACACCGGGGAGCTGTTTTTT.

V gene TRBV28 combines with J gene TRBJ2-7, with D tentatively TRBD1 (5 bases). The CDR3 spans 12 residues. The V end was cut by 7 bases, the J end by 1 base, with 8 bases between. CDR1 MDHEN and CDR2 SYDVKM come from the germline V gene. Here the CDR3 reads CASKGISYEQYF. The CDR3 DNA is TGTGCCAGCAAGGGGATTTCCTACGAGCAGTACTTC.

This clone occurred a few times. The V and J genes are TRBV5-6 and TRBJ1-5, with D uncertain. The V and J ends lost 3 bases and 3 bases respectively, with 7 bases between them. This CDR3 is 13 amino acids long. Looked up from germline, CDR1 is SGHDT and CDR2 is YYEEEE. The CDR3 DNA follows: TGTGCCAGCAGCTCCTGGCCCAATCAGCCCCAGCATTTT. It is translated as CASSSWPNQPQHF.

V gene TRBV5-1 combines with J gene TRBJ2-1; the match to TRBD2 covers 10 bases. The CDR3 has 17 amino acids. From germline, CDR1 is SGHRS and CDR2 YFSETQ. V was pared by 4 bases and J by 3 bases, with 10 bases of the junction left unmatched. This chain's CDR3 is CASSPSLLAGIYNEQFF. The CDR3 DNA follows: TGCGCCAGCAGCCCGTCCCTACTAGCGGGAATCTACAATGAGCAGTTCTTC. The full variable domain, its missing parts supplied by reference TRBV5-1 and TRBJ2-1, is KAGVTQTPRYLIKTRGQQVTLSCSPISGHRSVSWYQQTPGQGLQFLFEYFSETQRNKGNFPGRFSGRQFSNSRSEMNVSTLELGDSALYLCASSPSLLAGIYNEQFFGPGTRLTVL.

CDR3 region: CASGNRYEQYF. The DNA of the CDR3 is TGTGCCAGCGGCAACAGATACGAGCAGTACTTC. This sequence joins TRBV5-6 and TRBJ2-7; D gene unclear. V shed 7 bases and J shed 4 bases, with 9 bases lying between them. Germline V CDR1 and CDR2: SGHDT, YYEEEE. CDR3 length: 11 amino acids.

The chain joins TRBV6-5 to TRBJ2-2; D call uncertain. Trimming left V 4 bases short and J 5 bases short, with 8 bases between. Germline CDR1 MNHEY, CDR2 SVGAGI. This CDR3 is built from 13 residues. CDR3 in DNA: TGTGCCAGCAGTTCAGATAGAACCGGGGAGCTGTTTTTT. Translated: CASSSDRTGELFF.

The CDR3, as DNA: TGCGCCAGCAGCCTGGGACATAACAATGAGCAGTTCTTC. Translating gives CASSLGHNNEQFF. The chain couples TRBV4-1 to TRBJ2-1; D possibly corresponds to TRBD1 (6 bases). This CDR3 comprises 13 residues. Germline CDR1 is MGHRA and CDR2 is YSYEKL. Trimming cost V 4 bases and J 5 bases, with 9 bases left between them.

The V call is TRBV19, the J call TRBJ2-1; D is unclear. This CDR3 spans 10 amino acids. V was clipped by 10 bases and J by 7 bases, with 8 bases between them. Germline loops: CDR1 LNHDA, CDR2 SQIVND (reference sequence). The CDR3 protein is CATLGNEQFF. Written as DNA, the CDR3 is TGTGCCACCCTAGGAAATGAGCAGTTCTTC.